The clone carrying this TCR beta chain appeared many times. This sample was included in a study of Graves' ophthalmopathy and Graves' hyperthyroidism. The CDR3 is 13 amino acids. Trimming took off 6 bases at V and 7 bases at J, with 12 bases between the two ends. The study amplified TCR beta CDR3 regions using RNA transcripts. The workflow started with a first-round RT-PCR run with HTBI primers and then moved on to a second-round multiplex PCR. TCRdb ran MiXCR on the multiplex PCR reads and lists one entry per CDR3 protein. The data contain about 700,000 distinct CDR3 sequences, about 38% of them singletons.

J is TRBJ1-4 and V is TRBV12-3 or TRBV12-4, with a tentative D call TRBD1 (6 bases). The material sequenced was peripheral blood. The source of this sequence is an adult man with Graves' ophthalmopathy. DNA of the CDR3: TGTGCCAGCAGGGTGGACAGCCCTGAAAAACTGTTTTTT. This encodes CASRVDSPEKLFF.